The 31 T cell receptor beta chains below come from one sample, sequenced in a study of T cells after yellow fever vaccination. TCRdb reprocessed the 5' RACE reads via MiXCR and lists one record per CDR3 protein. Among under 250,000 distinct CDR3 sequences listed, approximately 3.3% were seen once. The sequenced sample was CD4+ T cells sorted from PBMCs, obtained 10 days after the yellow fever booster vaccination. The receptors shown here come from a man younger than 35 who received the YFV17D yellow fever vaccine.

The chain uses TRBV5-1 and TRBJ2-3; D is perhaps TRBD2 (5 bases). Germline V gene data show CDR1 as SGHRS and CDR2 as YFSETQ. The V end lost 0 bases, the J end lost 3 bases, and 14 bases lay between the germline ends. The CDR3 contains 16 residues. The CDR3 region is CASSLASRAETDTQYF. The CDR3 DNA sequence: TGCGCCAGCAGCTTGGCCTCGCGAGCGGAAACAGATACGCAGTATTTT. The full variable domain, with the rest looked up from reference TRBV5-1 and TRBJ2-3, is KAGVTQTPRYLIKTRGQQVTLSCSPISGHRSVSWYQQTPGQGLQFLFEYFSETQRNKGNFPGRFSGRQFSNSRSEMNVSTLELGDSALYLCASSLASRAETDTQYFGPGTRLTVL.

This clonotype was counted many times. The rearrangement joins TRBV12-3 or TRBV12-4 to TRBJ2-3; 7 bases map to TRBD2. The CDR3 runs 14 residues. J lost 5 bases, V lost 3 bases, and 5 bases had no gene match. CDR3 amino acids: CASSFRRGLDTQYF. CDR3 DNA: TGTGCCAGCAGTTTTAGGCGGGGGTTAGATACGCAGTATTTT.

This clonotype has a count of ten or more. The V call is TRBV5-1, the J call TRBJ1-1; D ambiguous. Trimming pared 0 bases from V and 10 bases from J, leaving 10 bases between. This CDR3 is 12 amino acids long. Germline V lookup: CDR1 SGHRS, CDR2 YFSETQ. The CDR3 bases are TGCGCCAGCAGCTTGGAAGGGTACGGAGCTTTCTTT. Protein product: CASSLEGYGAFF.

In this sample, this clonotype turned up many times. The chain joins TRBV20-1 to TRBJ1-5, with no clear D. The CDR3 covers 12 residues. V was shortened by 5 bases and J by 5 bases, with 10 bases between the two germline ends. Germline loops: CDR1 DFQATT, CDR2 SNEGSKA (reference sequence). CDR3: CSAGQRDQPQHF. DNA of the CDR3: TGCAGTGCTGGTCAACGCGATCAGCCCCAGCATTTT.

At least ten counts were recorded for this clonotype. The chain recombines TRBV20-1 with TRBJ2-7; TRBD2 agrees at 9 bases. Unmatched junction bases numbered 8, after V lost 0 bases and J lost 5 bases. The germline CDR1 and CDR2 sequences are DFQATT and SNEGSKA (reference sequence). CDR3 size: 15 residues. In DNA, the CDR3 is TGCAGTGCTAGAGATCGCGGGGGGGCAACGGACGAGCAGTACTTC. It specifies CSARDRGGATDEQYF.

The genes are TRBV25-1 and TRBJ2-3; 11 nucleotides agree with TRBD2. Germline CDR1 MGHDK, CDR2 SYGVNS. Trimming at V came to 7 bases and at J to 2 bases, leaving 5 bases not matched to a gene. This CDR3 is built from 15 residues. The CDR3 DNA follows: TGTGCCAGCAATGTAGCGGGGGGGTCCACAGATACGCAGTATTTT. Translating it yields CASNVAGGSTDTQYF.

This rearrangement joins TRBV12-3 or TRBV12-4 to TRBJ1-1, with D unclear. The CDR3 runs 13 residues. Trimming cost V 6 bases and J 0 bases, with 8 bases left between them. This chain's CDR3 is CASRKKMNTEAFF. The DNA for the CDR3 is TGTGCCAGCAGGAAAAAAATGAACACTGAAGCTTTCTTT.

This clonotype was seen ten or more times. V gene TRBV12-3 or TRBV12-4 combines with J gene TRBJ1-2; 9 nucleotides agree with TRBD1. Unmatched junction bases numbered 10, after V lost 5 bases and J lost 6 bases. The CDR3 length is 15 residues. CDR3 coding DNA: TGTGCCAGCAGTCCACATACCGGGACAGGGCATGGCTACACCTTC. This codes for CASSPHTGTGHGYTF.

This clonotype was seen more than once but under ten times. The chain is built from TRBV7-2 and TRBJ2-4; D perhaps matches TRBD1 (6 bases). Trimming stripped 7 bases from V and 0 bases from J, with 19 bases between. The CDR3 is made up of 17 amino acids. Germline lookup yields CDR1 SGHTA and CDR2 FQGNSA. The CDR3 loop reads CASTRQVLSQAKNIQYF. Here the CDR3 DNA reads TGTGCCAGCACCCGACAGGTTTTAAGTCAAGCCAAAAACATTCAGTACTTC.

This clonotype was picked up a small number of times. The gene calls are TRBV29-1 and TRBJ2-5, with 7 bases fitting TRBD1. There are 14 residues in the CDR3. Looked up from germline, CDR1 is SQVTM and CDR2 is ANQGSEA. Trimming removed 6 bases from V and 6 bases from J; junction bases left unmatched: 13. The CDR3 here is CSVAGQASGQTQYF. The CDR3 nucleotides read TGCAGCGTGGCAGGACAGGCCTCCGGACAGACCCAGTACTTC.

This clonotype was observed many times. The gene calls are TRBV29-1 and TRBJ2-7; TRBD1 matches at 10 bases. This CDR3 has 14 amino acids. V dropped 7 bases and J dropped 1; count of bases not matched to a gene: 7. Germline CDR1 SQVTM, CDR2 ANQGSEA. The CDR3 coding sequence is TGCAGCGCTAAGCGGACAGGGGGTTCCTACGAGCAGTACTTC. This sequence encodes CSAKRTGGSYEQYF.

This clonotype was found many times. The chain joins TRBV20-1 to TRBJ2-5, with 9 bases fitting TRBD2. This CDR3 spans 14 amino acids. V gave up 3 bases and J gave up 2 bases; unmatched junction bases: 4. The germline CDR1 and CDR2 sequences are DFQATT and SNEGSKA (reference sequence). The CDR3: CSASRGGAQETQYF. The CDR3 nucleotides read TGCAGTGCTAGCCGCGGGGGGGCTCAAGAGACCCAGTACTTC.

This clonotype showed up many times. The CDR3: CASSYWALRDSPLHF. CDR3 sequence (DNA): TGTGCCAGCAGTTATTGGGCCCTTCGGGATTCACCCCTCCACTTT. V is TRBV6-5 and J is TRBJ1-6; D unclear. The CDR3 loop spans 15 amino acids. V shed 3 bases and J shed 8 bases, with 14 bases lying between them. Germline V gene lookup returns CDR1 MNHEY and CDR2 SVGAGI.

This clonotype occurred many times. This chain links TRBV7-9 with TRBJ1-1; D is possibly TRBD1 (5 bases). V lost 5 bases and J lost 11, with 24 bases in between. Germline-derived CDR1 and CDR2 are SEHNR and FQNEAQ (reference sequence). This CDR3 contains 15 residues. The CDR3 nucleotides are TGTGCCAGCAGCGAAACACAGGTGGGGATGTCTAAGGCTTTCTTT. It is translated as CASSETQVGMSKAFF.

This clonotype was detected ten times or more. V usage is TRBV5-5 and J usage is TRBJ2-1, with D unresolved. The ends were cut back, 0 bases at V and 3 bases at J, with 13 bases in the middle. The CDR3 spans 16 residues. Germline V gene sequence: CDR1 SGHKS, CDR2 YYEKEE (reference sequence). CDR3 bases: TGTGCCAGCAGCTTGGTGGGGAAGACGAGCTACAATGAGCAGTTCTTC. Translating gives CASSLVGKTSYNEQFF.

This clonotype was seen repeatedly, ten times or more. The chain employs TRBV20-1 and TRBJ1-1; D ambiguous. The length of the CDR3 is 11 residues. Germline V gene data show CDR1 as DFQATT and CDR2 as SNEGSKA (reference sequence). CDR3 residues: CSAFLDTEAFF. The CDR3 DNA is TGCAGCGCCTTCCTCGACACTGAAGCTTTCTTT.

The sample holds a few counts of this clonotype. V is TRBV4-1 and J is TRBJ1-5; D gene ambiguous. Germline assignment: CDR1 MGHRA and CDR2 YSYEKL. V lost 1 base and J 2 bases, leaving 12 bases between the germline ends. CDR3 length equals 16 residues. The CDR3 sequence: CASSQVELRGNQPQHF. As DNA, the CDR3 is TGCGCCAGCAGCCAAGTGGAATTGAGGGGCAATCAGCCCCAGCATTTT.

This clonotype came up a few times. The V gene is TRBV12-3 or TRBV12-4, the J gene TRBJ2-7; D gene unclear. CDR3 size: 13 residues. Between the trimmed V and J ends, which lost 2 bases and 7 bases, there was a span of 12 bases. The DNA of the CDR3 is TGTGCCAGCAGTTTACGGCCGACCGGGGAGCAGTACGTC. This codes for CASSLRPTGEQYV.

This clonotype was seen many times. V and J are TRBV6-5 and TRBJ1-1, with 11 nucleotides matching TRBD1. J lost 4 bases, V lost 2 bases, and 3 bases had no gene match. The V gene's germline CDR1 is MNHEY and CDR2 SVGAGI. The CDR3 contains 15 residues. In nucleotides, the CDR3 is TGTGCCAGCAGTTACCGGACAGGGGGCGGCACTGAAGCTTTCTTT. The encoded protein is CASSYRTGGGTEAFF.

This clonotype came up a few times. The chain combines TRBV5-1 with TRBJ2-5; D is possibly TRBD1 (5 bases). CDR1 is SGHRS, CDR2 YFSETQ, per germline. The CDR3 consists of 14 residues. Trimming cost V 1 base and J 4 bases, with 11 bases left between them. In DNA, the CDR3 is TGCGCCAGCAGCTTGATAGGGGTCGGAGAGACCCAGTACTTC. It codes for CASSLIGVGETQYF.

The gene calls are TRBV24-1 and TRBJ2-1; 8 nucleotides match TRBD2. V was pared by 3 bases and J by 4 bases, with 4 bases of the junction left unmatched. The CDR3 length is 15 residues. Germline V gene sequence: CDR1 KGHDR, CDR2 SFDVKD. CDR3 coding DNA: TGTGCCACCAGTGATGCGGGGGGCCCTTACAATGAGCAGTTCTTC. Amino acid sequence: CATSDAGGPYNEQFF.

DNA for the CDR3: TGTGCCAGCAGCTTAACCAGGGAGAATGAGCAGTTCTTC. Translation: CASSLTRENEQFF. This sequence joins TRBV7-9 and TRBJ2-1, with D perhaps TRBD1 or TRBD2 (5 bases each). Germline loops: CDR1 SEHNR, CDR2 FQNEAQ (reference sequence). V shed 2 bases and J shed 7 bases, with 9 bases lying between them. CDR3 length: 13 residues.

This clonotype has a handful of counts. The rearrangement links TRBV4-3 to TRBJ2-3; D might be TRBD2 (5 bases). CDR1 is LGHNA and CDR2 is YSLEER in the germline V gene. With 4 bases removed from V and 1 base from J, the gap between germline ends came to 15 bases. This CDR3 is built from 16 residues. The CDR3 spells CASSPQPQEGTDTQYF. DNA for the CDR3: TGCGCCAGCAGCCCCCAGCCCCAGGAGGGCACAGATACGCAGTATTTT.

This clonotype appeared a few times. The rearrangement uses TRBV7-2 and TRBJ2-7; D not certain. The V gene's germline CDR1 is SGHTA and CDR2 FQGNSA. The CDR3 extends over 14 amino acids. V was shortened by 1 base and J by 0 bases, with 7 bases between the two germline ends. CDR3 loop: CASSLVKASYEQYF. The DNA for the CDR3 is TGTGCCAGCAGCTTAGTTAAGGCCTCCTACGAGCAGTACTTC.

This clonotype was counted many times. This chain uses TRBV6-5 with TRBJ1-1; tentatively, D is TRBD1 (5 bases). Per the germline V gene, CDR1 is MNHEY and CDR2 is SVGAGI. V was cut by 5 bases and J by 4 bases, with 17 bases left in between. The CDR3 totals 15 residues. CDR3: CASSNPGTAGTEAFF. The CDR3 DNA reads TGTGCCAGCAGTAACCCCGGGACGGCTGGCACTGAAGCTTTCTTT.

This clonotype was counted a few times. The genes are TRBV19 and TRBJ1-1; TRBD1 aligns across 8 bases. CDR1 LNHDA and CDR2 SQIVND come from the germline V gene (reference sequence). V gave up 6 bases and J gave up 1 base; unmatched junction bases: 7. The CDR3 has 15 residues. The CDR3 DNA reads TGTGCCAGTAGAGGCAGGGGACAGGCGAACACTGAAGCTTTCTTT. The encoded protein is CASRGRGQANTEAFF.

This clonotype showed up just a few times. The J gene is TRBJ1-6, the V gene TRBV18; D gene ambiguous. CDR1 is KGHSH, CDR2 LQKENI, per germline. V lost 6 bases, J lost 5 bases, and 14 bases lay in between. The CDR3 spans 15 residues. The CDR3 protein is CASSAAIADNSPLHF. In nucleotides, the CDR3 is TGTGCCAGCTCGGCGGCTATCGCAGATAATTCACCCCTCCACTTT.

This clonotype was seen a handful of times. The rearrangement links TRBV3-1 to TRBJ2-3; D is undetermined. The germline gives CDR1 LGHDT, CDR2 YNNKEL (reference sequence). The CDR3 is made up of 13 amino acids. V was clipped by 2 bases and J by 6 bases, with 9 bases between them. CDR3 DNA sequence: TGTGCCAGCAGCCAACTGGGTATCGATACGCAGTATTTT. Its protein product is CASSQLGIDTQYF.

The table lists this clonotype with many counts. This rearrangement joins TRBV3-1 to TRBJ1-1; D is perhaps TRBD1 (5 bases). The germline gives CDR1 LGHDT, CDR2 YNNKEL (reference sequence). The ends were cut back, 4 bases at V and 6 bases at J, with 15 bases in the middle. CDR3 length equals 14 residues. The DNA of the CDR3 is TGTGCCAGCAGCCGCACACGGGGGGTGTCTGAAGCTTTCTTT. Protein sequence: CASSRTRGVSEAFF.

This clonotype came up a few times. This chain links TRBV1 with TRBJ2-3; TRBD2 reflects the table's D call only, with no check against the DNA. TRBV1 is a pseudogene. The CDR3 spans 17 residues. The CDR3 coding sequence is TGCACCAGCAGCCAAGTTGAGCGTGAGGGGCCCATAGATACGCAGTATTTT. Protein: CTSSQVEREGPIDTQYF.

The CDR3: CASSQSDNYNSPLHF. CDR3 DNA: TGCGCCAGCAGTCAATCGGACAACTATAATTCACCCCTCCACTTT. V is TRBV23-1 and J is TRBJ1-6; possible D gene TRBD1, 5 bases. TRBV23-1 is treated as an ORF (open reading frame) with a function not yet certain. Trimming cost V 0 bases and J 3 bases, with 6 bases left between them. The CDR3 sequence is 15 residues long.